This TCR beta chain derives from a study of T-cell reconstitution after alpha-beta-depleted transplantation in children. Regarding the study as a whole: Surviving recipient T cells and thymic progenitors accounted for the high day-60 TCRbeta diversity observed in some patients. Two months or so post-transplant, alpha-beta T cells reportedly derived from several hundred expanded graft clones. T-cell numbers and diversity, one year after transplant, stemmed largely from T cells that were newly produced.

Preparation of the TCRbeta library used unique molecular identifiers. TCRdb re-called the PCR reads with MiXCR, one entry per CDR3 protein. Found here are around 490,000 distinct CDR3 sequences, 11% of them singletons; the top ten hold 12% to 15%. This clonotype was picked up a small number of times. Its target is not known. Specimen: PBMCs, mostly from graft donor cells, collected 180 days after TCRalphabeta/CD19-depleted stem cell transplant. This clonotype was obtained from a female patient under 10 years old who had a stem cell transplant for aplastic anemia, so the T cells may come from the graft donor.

The CDR3 is CSARGPEGFSTEAFF. CDR3 DNA sequence: TGCAGTGCTAGAGGCCCCGAGGGGTTCAGCACTGAAGCTTTCTTT. This chain uses TRBV20-1 with TRBJ1-1; D perhaps matches TRBD1 (5 bases). The V end was cut by 1 base, the J end by 4 bases, with 16 bases between. The germline V gene has CDR1 DFQATT and CDR2 SNEGSKA (reference sequence). CDR3 length: 15 residues.